Listed below are T cell receptor beta chains from one sample, sequenced in a study of blood T cells in healthy people across ages. TCRdb reprocessed the 5' RACE reads via MiXCR and lists one record per CDR3 protein. The top ten hold around 23% of the sample, which has approximately 2,000,000 distinct CDR3 sequences, around 40% seen once. The sample comprised blood. These receptors all stem from a human donor in good health. Each CDR3 is given with its conserved first and last residue.

TRBV2,TRBJ2-3,CASSGTMDTQYF
TRBV7-6,TRBJ2-1,CASSLDRLAASVGEQFF
TRBV7-8,TRBJ1-2,CASSLFLTGGGGYTF
TRBV9,TRBJ1-2,CASSVVAGEGYTF
TRBV4-1,TRBJ1-5,CASSDLVGAGNQPQHF
TRBV7-3,TRBJ2-1,CASSLSPGLAGPRGNEQFF
TRBV21-1,TRBJ2-3,CASSPRGQGKHEQYF
TRBV9,TRBJ2-5,CASSVAGEQETQYF
TRBV13,TRBJ1-2,CASSTSQSNYGYTF
TRBV29-1,TRBJ2-3,CSAPTSGGYTDTQYF
TRBV5-6,.,CASSIGQGGYEQYF
TRBV12-3/TRBV12-4,TRBJ2-1,CASSLRNIDNEEFF
TRBV4-1,.,CASSPRGGLLQETQFF
TRBV20-1,TRBJ2-7,CSPTTPGQAKGEQYF
TRBV10-3,TRBJ1-2,CAISEGSDYGYTF
TRBV12-3/TRBV12-4,TRBJ1-6,CASTRTPLNSPLHF
TRBV28,TRBJ2-1,CASRLESGGAPEQFF